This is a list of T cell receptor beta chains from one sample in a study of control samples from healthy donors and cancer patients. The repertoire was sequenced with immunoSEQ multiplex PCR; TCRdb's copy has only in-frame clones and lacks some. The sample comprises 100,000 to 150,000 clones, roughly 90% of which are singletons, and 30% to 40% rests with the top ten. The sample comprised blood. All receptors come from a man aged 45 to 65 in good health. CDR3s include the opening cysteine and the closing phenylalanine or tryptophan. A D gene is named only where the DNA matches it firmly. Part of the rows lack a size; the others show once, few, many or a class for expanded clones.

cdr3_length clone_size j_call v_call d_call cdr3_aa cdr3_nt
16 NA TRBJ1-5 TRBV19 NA CASSIVGSFSNQPQHF TGTGCCAGTAGTATAGTGGGCAGCTTTAGCAATCAGCCCCAGCATTTT
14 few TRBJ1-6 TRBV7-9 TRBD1 CASSTGGANSPLHF TGTGCCAGCAGCACAGGGGGCGCGAATTCACCCCTCCACTTT
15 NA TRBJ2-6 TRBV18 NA CASFEGISGANVLTF TGTGCCAGCTTTGAGGGAATCTCTGGGGCCAACGTCCTGACTTTC
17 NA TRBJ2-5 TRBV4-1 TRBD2 CASSALLAGGGQETQYF TGCGCCAGCAGCGCCCTACTAGCGGGGGGCGGACAAGAGACCCAGTACTTC
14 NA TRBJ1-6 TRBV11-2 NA CASSFLGVRSPLHF TGTGCCAGCAGCTTCTTAGGGGTCCGTTCACCCCTCCACTTT
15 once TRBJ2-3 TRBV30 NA CAWSVRWRDTDTQYF TGTGCCTGGAGTGTACGTTGGAGGGACACAGATACGCAGTATTTT
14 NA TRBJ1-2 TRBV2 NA CASSEPGQNYGYTF TGTGCCAGCAGTGAACCCGGACAGAACTATGGCTACACCTTC
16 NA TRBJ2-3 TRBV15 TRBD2 CATSKGLAGITDTQYF TGTGCCACCAGCAAAGGACTAGCGGGGATCACAGATACGCAGTATTTT
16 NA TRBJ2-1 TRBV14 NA CASSHKVRTTYNEQFF TGTGCCAGCAGCCATAAGGTCCGGACTACCTACAATGAGCAGTTCTTC
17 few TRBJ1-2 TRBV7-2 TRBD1 CASSLANSGTAYYGYTF TGTGCCAGCAGCTTAGCGAACTCCGGGACAGCCTACTATGGCTACACCTTC
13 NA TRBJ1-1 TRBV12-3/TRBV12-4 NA CASSLLGGTEAFF TGTGCCAGCAGTTTACTCGGAGGCACTGAAGCTTTCTTT
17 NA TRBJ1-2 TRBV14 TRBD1 CASSQRVGQANSYGYTF TGTGCCAGCAGCCAAAGAGTGGGACAGGCGAATTCCTATGGCTACACCTTC
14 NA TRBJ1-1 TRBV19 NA CASSRPEAGDEAFF TGTGCCAGTAGTCGTCCGGAGGCCGGCGATGAAGCTTTCTTT
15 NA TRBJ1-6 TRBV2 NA CASSDWPGENSPLHF TGTGCCAGCAGTGACTGGCCTGGGGAAAATTCACCCCTCCACTTT
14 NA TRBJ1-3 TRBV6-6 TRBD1 CASSLDRGGNTIYF TGTGCCAGCAGCCTTGACAGGGGCGGAAACACCATATATTTT
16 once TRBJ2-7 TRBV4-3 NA CASSQDYRTATYEQYF TGCGCCAGCAGCCAAGATTACAGGACGGCCACCTACGAGCAGTACTTC
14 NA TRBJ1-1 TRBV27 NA CASSPGHLNTEAFF TGTGCCAGCAGCCCGGGACACTTGAACACTGAAGCTTTCTTT
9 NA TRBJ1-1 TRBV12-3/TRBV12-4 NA CASSPWSFF TGTGCCAGCAGTCCCTGGTCTTTCTTT
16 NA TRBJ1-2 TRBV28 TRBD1 CASSLPGQGSNYGYTF TGTGCCAGCAGTCTCCCGGGACAGGGCTCTAACTATGGCTACACCTTC
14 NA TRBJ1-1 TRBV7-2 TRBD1 CASSPHRGNTEAFF TGTGCCAGCAGCCCACACAGGGGGAACACTGAAGCTTTCTTT
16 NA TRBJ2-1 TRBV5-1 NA CASSPAGTPVYNEQFF TGCGCCAGCAGCCCCGCCGGGACACCAGTCTACAATGAGCAGTTCTTC
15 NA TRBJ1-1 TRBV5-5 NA CASSIYREGNTEAFF TGTGCCAGCAGCATATACAGGGAGGGGAACACTGAAGCTTTCTTT
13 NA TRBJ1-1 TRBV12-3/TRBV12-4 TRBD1 CASRTTGPTEAFF TGTGCCAGCAGAACGACAGGGCCCACTGAAGCTTTCTTT
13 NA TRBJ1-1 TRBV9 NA CASSVVRNTEAFF TGTGCCAGCAGCGTAGTGAGGAACACTGAAGCTTTCTTT